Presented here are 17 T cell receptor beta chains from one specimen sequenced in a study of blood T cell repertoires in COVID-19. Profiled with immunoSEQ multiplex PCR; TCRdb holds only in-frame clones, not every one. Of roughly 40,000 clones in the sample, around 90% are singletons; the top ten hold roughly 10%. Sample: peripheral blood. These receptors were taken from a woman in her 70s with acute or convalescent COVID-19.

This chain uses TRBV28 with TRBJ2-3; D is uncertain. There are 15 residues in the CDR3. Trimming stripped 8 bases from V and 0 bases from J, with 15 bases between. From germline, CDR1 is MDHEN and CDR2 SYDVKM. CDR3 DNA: TGTGCCAGCGGCTCGGGTGAACCTAGCACAGATACGCAGTATTTT. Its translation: CASGSGEPSTDTQYF.

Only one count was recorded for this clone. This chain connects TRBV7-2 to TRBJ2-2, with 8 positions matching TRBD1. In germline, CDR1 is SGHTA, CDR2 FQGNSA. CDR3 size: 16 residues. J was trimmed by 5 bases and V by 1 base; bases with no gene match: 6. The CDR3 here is CASSLVATGATGELFF. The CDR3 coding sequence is TGTGCCAGCAGCTTAGTGGCGACAGGGGCTACCGGGGAGCTGTTTTTT.

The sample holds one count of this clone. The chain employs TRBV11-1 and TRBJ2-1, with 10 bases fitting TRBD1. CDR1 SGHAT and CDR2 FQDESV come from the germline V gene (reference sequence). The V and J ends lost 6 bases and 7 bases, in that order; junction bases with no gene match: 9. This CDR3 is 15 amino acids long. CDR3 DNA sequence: TGTGCCAGCAGTCCAGACAGGGGGCTGGGGAATGAGCAGTTCTTC. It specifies CASSPDRGLGNEQFF.

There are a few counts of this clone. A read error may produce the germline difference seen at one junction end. The CDR3 here is CASSFSGTAINIQYF. CDR3 DNA: TGTGCCAGCAGCTTTTCCGGGACAGCCATAAACATTCAGTACTTC. The rearrangement uses TRBV7-2 and TRBJ2-4, with TRBD1 matching over 7 bases. The germline V gene encodes CDR1 SGHTA and CDR2 FQGNSA. The CDR3 is 15 residues long.

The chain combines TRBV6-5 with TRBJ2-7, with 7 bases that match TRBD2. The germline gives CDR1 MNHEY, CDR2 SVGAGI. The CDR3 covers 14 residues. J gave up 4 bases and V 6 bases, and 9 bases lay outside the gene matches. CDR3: CASSPGGGGYEQYV. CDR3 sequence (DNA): TGTGCCAGCAGCCCAGGAGGCGGGGGTTACGAGCAGTACGTC.

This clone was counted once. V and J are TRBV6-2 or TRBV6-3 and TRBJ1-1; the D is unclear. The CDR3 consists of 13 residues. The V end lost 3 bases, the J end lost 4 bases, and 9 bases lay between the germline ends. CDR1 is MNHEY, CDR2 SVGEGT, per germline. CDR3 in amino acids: CASSYLASTEAFF. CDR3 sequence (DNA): TGTGCCAGCAGTTATTTAGCATCCACTGAAGCTTTCTTT.

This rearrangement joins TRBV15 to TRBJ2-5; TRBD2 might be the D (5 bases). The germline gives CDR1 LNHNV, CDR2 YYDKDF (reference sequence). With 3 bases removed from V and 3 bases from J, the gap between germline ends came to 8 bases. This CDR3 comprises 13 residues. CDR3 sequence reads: CATSRVGEETQYF. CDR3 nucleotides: TGTGCCACCAGCAGGGTCGGGGAAGAGACCCAGTACTTC.

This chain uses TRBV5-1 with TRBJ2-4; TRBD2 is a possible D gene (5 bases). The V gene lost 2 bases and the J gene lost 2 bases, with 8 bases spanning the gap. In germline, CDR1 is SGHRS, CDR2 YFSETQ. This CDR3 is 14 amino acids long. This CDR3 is CASSFDGTKNIQYF. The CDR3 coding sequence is TGCGCCAGCAGCTTTGACGGGACCAAAAACATTCAGTACTTC.

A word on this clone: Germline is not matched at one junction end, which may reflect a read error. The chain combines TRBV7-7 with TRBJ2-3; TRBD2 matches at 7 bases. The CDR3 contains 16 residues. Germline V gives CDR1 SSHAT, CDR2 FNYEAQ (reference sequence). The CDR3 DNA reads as TGTGCTAGCAGCTTATTCGAGGGAGGGCCTGCGGATACGCAGTATTTT. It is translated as CASSLFEGGPADTQYF.

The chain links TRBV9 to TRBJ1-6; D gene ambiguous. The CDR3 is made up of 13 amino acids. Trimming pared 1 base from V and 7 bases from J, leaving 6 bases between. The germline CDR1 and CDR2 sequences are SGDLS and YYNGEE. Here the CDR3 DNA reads TGTGCCAGCAGCGTAACGGTCAATTCACCCCTCCACTTT. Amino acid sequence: CASSVTVNSPLHF. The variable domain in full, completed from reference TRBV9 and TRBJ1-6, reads DSGVTQTPKHLITATGQRVTLRCSPRSGDLSVYWYQQSLDQGLQFLIQYYNGEERAKGNILERFSAQQFPDLHSELNLSSLELGDSALYFCASSVTVNSPLHFGNGTRLTVT.

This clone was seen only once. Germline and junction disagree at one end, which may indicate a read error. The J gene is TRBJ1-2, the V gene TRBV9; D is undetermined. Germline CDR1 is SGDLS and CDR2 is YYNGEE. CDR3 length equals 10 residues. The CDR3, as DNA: TGTGCCAGCAGCGTAGTGGTCAGGCTCTTC. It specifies CASSVVVRLF.

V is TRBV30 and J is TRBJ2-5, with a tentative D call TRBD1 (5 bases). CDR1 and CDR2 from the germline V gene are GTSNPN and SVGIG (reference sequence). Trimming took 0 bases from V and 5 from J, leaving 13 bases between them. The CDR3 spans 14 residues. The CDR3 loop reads CAWSVLGAVETQYF. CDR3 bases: TGTGCCTGGAGTGTACTTGGGGCAGTTGAGACCCAGTACTTC.

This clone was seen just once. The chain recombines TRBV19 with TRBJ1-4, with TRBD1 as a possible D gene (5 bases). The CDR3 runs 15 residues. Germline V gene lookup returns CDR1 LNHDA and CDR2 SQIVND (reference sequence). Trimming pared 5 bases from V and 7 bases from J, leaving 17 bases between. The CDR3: CASSVKRGVSEKLFF. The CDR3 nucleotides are TGTGCCAGTAGTGTCAAAAGGGGCGTTAGTGAAAAACTGTTTTTT.

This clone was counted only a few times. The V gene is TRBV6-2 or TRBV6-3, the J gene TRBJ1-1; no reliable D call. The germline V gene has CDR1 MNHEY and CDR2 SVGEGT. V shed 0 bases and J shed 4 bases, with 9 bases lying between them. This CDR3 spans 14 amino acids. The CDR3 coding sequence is TGTGCCAGCAGTTACTCTAGTGGTAGCACTGAAGCTTTCTTT. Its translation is CASSYSSGSTEAFF.

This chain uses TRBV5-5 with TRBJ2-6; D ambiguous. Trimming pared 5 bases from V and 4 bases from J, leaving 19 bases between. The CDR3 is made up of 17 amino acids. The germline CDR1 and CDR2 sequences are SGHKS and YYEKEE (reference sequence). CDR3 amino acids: CASSFPSRLTGANVLTF. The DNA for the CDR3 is TGTGCCAGCAGTTTCCCTAGTCGGCTAACCGGGGCCAACGTCCTGACTTTC.

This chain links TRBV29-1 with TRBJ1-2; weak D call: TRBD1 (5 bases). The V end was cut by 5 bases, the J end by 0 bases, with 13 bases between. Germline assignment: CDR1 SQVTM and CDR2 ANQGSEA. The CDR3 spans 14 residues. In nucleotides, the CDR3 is TGCAGCGTTCCGGGGACTGGCCCTAACTATGGCTACACCTTC. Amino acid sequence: CSVPGTGPNYGYTF.

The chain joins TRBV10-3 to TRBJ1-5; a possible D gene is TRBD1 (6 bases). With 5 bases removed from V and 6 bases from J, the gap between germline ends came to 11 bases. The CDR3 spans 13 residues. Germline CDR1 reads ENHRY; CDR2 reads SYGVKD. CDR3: CAISTGFGQPQHF. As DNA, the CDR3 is TGTGCCATCAGTACAGGGTTCGGTCAGCCCCAGCATTTT.